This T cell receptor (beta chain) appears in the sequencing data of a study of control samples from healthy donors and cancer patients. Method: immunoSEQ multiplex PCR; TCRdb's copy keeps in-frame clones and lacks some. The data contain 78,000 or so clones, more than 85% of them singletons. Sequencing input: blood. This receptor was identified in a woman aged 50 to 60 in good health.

The CDR3 sequence: CASSLPGQKETQYF. Written as DNA, the CDR3 is TGTGCCAGCAGCCTCCCGGGACAAAAAGAGACCCAGTACTTC. This chain uses TRBV4-2 with TRBJ2-5, with D possibly matching TRBD1 (6 bases). V lost 4 bases and J 3 bases, leaving 12 bases between the germline ends. CDR3 length: 14 residues. Germline V gives CDR1 LGHNA, CDR2 YNFKEQ.